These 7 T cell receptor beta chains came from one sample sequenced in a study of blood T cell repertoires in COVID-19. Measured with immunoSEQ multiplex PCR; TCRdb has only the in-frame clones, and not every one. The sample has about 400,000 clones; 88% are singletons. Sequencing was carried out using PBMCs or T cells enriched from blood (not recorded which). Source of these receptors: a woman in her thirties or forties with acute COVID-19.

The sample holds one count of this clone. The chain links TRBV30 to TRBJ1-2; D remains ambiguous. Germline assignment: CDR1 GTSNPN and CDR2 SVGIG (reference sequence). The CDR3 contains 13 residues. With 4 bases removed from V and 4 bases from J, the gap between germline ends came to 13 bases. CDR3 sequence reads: CAWTPGFIYGYTF. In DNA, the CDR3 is TGTGCCTGGACCCCGGGGTTCATCTATGGCTACACCTTC. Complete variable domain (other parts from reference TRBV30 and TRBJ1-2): SQTIHQWPATLVQPVGSPLSLECTVEGTSNPNLYWYRQAAGRGLQLLFYSVGIGQISSEVPQNLSASRPQDRQFILSSKKLLLSDSGFYLCAWTPGFIYGYTFGSGTRLTVV.

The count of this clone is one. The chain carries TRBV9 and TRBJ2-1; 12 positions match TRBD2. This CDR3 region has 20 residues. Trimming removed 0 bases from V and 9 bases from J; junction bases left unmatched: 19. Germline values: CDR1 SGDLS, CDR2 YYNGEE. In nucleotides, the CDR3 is TGTGCCAGCAGCGTAGCGCCTAGCGGGGGGGCCTCTCACGTAGTAGCTGAGCAGTTCTTC. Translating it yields CASSVAPSGGASHVVAEQFF.

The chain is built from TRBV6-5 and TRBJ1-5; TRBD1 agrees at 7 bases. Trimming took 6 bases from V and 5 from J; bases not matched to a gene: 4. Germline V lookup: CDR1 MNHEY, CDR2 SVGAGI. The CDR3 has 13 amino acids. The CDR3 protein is CASSDRVDQPQHF. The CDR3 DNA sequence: TGTGCCAGCAGCGACAGGGTCGATCAGCCCCAGCATTTT.

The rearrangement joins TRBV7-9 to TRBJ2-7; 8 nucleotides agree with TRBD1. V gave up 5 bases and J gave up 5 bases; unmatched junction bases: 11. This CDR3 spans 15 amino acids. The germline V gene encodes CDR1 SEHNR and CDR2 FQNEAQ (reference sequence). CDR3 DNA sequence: TGTGCCAGCAGCCAGCGTGGACAGGGTAACCACGAGCAGTACTTC. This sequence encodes CASSQRGQGNHEQYF.

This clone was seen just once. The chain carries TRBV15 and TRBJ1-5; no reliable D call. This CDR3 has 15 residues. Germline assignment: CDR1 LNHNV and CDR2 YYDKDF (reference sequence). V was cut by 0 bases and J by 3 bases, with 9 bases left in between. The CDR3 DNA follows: TGTGCCACCAGCAGAGACGGGTACGCCAATCAGCCCCAGCATTTT. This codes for CATSRDGYANQPQHF.

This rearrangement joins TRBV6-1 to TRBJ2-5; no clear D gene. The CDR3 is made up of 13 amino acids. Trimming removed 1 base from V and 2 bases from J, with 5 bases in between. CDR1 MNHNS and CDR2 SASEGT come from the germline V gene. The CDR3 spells CASSEVQQETQYF. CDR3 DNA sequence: TGTGCCAGCAGTGAAGTACAACAAGAGACCCAGTACTTC.

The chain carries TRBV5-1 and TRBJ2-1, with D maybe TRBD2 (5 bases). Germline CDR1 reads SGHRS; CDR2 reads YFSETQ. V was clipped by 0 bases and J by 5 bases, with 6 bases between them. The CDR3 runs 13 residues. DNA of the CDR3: TGCGCCAGCAGCTTGGGGCGGGACAATGAGCAGTTCTTC. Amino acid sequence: CASSLGRDNEQFF.